The 23 T cell receptor beta chains given below trace back to one sample, sequenced in a study of Graves' ophthalmopathy and Graves' hyperthyroidism. Beta-chain TCR CDR3 regions were amplified from RNA transcripts. A first-round RT-PCR used HTBI primers, followed by a second-round multiplex PCR. TCRdb reprocessed the multiplex PCR reads with MiXCR, giving one entry per CDR3 protein. This table has more than 1,000,000 distinct CDR3 sequences, roughly 35% appearing once. Sequencing input: peripheral blood or thyroid tissue (not recorded which). The receptors stem from an adult man with Graves' hyperthyroidism.

The chain is built from TRBV10-3 and TRBJ1-4, with TRBD1 matching 8 bases. Per the germline V gene, CDR1 is ENHRY and CDR2 is SYGVKD. Trimming took 6 bases from V and 8 from J; bases not matched to a gene: 14. This CDR3 has 16 residues. In nucleotides, the CDR3 is TGTGCCATCAGCTCACGGACAGGGTCCTCCCAAGAAAAACTGTTTTTT. The encoded protein is CAISSRTGSSQEKLFF.

Regarding this clonotype: A much bigger clone sits one base away, suggesting this may be a read error. The V gene is TRBV7-9, the J gene TRBJ1-6; D gene uncertain. CDR1 SEHNR and CDR2 FQNEAQ come from the germline V gene (reference sequence). The CDR3 is 16 amino acids. V was cut by 1 base and J by 2 bases, with 9 bases left in between. The CDR3 loop reads CASSLVGYPYNSPLHF. CDR3 in DNA: TGTGCCAGCAGCTTAGTGGGGTACCCCTATAATTCACCCCTCCACTTT.

The chain has TRBV20-1 and TRBJ1-5; TRBD1 matches at 7 bases. V shed 2 bases, J shed 1 base, and the junction held 2 bases outside the gene matches. The CDR3 consists of 14 residues. Germline lookup yields CDR1 DFQATT and CDR2 SNEGSKA (reference sequence). In nucleotides, the CDR3 is TGCAGTGCTAGACAGGGGGGGAGCAATCAGCCCCAGCATTTT. Its protein is CSARQGGSNQPQHF.

The table lists this clonotype with a few counts. The V gene is TRBV29-1, the J gene TRBJ1-3; no clear D gene. This CDR3 spans 13 amino acids. The germline gives CDR1 SQVTM, CDR2 ANQGSEA. The V end lost 1 base, the J end lost 4 bases, and 8 bases lay between the germline ends. The CDR3, as DNA: TGCAGCGTTGAAGGCCAGGTGGGAAACACCATATATTTT. This codes for CSVEGQVGNTIYF.

In nucleotides, the CDR3 is TGTGCCAGCAGCTTGGCAGAGTCCCGCGAAGCTTTCTTT. This sequence encodes CASSLAESREAFF. The chain links TRBV5-6 to TRBJ1-1, with D unresolved. Germline CDR1 SGHDT, CDR2 YYEEEE. V lost 0 bases, J lost 8 bases, and 11 bases lay in between. This CDR3 is 13 amino acids long.

The table lists this clonotype with many counts. The chain carries TRBV7-9 and TRBJ2-7; D is possibly TRBD1 (5 bases). V was clipped by 5 bases and J by 3 bases, with 14 bases between them. From germline, CDR1 is SEHNR and CDR2 FQNEAQ (reference sequence). The length of the CDR3 is 14 residues. The CDR3, as DNA: TGTGCCAGCAGCGAGACAGAGAGATTCTACGAGCAGTACTTC. Protein sequence: CASSETERFYEQYF.

Concerning this clonotype: The junction departs from germline at one end; a sequencing error may be responsible. The chain couples TRBV19 to TRBJ2-5; D call uncertain. The germline V gene encodes CDR1 LNHDA and CDR2 SQIVND (reference sequence). The CDR3 sequence is 11 residues long. CDR3 region: CASSIEEIQYF. Written as DNA, the CDR3 is TGTGCCAGTAGTATCGAAGAGATCCAGTACTTC.

About this clonotype: Just one base apart from a much larger clone, this may be a read error. The chain links TRBV7-9 to TRBJ1-5; possibly TRBD1 for D (5 bases). Trimming removed 4 bases at V and 11 bases at J, with 21 bases between. Looked up from germline, CDR1 is SEHNR and CDR2 is FQNEAQ (reference sequence). This CDR3 spans 15 amino acids. The CDR3: CASSYDEGAWQSQHF. In DNA, the CDR3 is TGTGCCAGCAGCTACGATGAAGGGGCTTGGCAGTCCCAGCATTTT.

This clonotype was detected only a few times. This clone may be a read error of a much larger clone one base away. V and J are TRBV12-3 or TRBV12-4 and TRBJ1-1; 8 nucleotides match TRBD1. The CDR3 loop spans 12 amino acids. V lost 6 bases to trimming and J lost 7 bases; unmatched junction nucleotides: 4. The CDR3 bases are TGTGCCAGCAGCGGACAGGGCTATGAAGCTTTCTTT. Protein sequence: CASSGQGYEAFF.

The genes are TRBV29-1 and TRBJ1-6; no definite D call. V gave up 4 bases and J gave up 6 bases, with 16 bases separating them. Germline lookup yields CDR1 SQVTM and CDR2 ANQGSEA. This CDR3 contains 15 residues. The chain's CDR3 is CSVATGPGFNSPLHF. Written as DNA, the CDR3 is TGCAGCGTTGCCACCGGGCCAGGATTTAATTCACCCCTCCACTTT.

V is TRBV2 and J is TRBJ1-4; 9 bases match TRBD1. Trimming at V came to 8 bases and at J to 8 bases, leaving 9 bases not matched to a gene. The CDR3 length is 14 residues. Germline V CDR1 and CDR2: SNHLY, FYNNEI. The CDR3 DNA reads as TGTGCCAGCCTTCACAGACAGGGGGTAGAAAAACTGTTTTTT. Translating gives CASLHRQGVEKLFF.

A few counts support this clonotype. The chain combines TRBV4-1 with TRBJ1-5; D is unresolved. There are 14 residues in the CDR3. The germline V gene encodes CDR1 MGHRA and CDR2 YSYEKL. V dropped 3 bases and J dropped 5 bases, with 11 bases sitting between them. CDR3: CASSHNRVDQPQHF. CDR3 nucleotides: TGCGCCAGCAGCCATAATAGGGTGGATCAGCCCCAGCATTTT.

This chain connects TRBV19 to TRBJ1-1; D may be TRBD1 (5 bases). Germline V gene sequence: CDR1 LNHDA, CDR2 SQIVND (reference sequence). This CDR3 has 16 amino acids. Trimming left V 3 bases short and J 0 bases short, with 14 bases between. The CDR3 is CASSIWGRGLNTEAFF. CDR3 nucleotides: TGTGCCAGTAGTATCTGGGGTAGGGGACTGAACACTGAAGCTTTCTTT.

The chain carries TRBV20-1 and TRBJ2-7; maybe TRBD2 (5 bases). CDR3 length: 14 residues. The germline V and J ends were trimmed by 5 bases and 5 bases, with 19 bases remaining between them. The germline CDR1 and CDR2 sequences are DFQATT and SNEGSKA (reference sequence). The CDR3 sequence: CSAEGPIEGHEQYF. The CDR3 nucleotides are TGCAGTGCTGAAGGACCCATTGAGGGCCACGAGCAGTACTTC.

J is TRBJ1-6 and V is TRBV30, with D possibly being TRBD1 (5 bases). This CDR3 is built from 14 residues. CDR1 and CDR2 from the germline V gene are GTSNPN and SVGIG (reference sequence). V was shortened by 4 bases and J by 9 bases, with 16 bases between the two germline ends. The CDR3 coding sequence is TGTGCCTGGACAAGTCAGGGCTTTGGTTCACCCCTCCACTTT. Its protein is CAWTSQGFGSPLHF.

The chain employs TRBV6-5 and TRBJ2-6; D is perhaps TRBD1 (5 bases). V shed 6 bases and J shed 0 bases, with 15 bases lying between them. This CDR3 region has 17 residues. Germline loops: CDR1 MNHEY, CDR2 SVGAGI. The CDR3 DNA follows: TGTGCCAGCAGAAGAGACACACAGGTCTCTGGGGCCAACGTCCTGACTTTC. It encodes CASRRDTQVSGANVLTF.

This clonotype was recorded at least ten times. The chain employs TRBV5-4 and TRBJ2-2; D perhaps matches TRBD2 (6 bases). Between the trimmed V and J ends, which lost 3 bases and 5 bases, there was a span of 14 bases. The CDR3 sequence is 15 residues long. Germline CDR1 is SGHNT and CDR2 is YYREEE (reference sequence). The chain's CDR3 is CASSSWGGMTGELFF. The CDR3 DNA follows: TGTGCCAGCAGCTCCTGGGGCGGGATGACCGGGGAGCTGTTTTTT.

In this sample, this clonotype turned up a few times. One junction end does not reproduce the germline sequence, and a read error may be involved. V is TRBV28 and J is TRBJ2-7; D remains unclear. The CDR3 is 13 residues long. CDR1 is MDHEN, CDR2 SYDVKM, per germline. The CDR3 DNA sequence: TGTGCCAGCAGTTCCGATAAAACCCCGGTCGCACACTTC. The encoded protein is CASSSDKTPVAHF.

The chain is built from TRBV7-3 and TRBJ1-2; TRBD1 agrees at 8 bases. CDR1 is SGHTA and CDR2 is FQGTGA in the germline V gene. There are 15 residues in the CDR3. The ends lost 5 bases at V and 4 bases at J; junction bases unmatched: 9. CDR3 nucleotides: TGTGCCAGCAGCCCCCGGGACAGGCGCGCCTATGGCTACACCTTC. Protein: CASSPRDRRAYGYTF. Combining the CDR3 with reference TRBV7-3 and TRBJ1-2 gives the whole variable domain GAGVSQTPSNKVTEKGKYVELRCDPISGHTALYWYRQSLGQGPEFLIYFQGTGAADDSGLPNDRFFAVRPEGSVSTLKIQRTERGDSAVYLCASSPRDRRAYGYTFGSGTRLTVV.

This clonotype has just a few counts. The V gene is TRBV20-1, the J gene TRBJ1-3, with TRBD1 identical over 7 bases. CDR1 DFQATT and CDR2 SNEGSKA come from the germline V gene (reference sequence). The CDR3 runs 14 residues. V lost 1 base and J lost 0; bases outside the gene matches: 0. The CDR3 here is CSARGTGSGNTIYF. The CDR3 DNA reads as TGCAGTGCTAGAGGGACAGGCTCTGGAAACACCATATATTTT.

This chain links TRBV25-1 with TRBJ1-2; 9 nucleotides align to TRBD1. Losses at the gene ends were 3 bases for V and 7 bases for J; bases not matched to a gene: 18. The CDR3 is made up of 18 amino acids. Germline CDR1 and CDR2: MGHDK and SYGVNS. The CDR3 spells CASSERGARDRVISGYTF. In DNA, the CDR3 is TGTGCCAGCAGTGAGCGAGGGGCTCGGGACAGGGTGATCTCTGGCTACACCTTC.

Ten or more counts support this clonotype. This sequence joins TRBV27 and TRBJ2-6, with D possibly being TRBD2 (7 bases). Trimming cost V 5 bases and J 2 bases, with 13 bases left between them. The length of the CDR3 is 16 residues. The germline CDR1 and CDR2 sequences are MNHEY and SMNVEV (reference sequence). The CDR3 bases are TGTGCCAGCAGTACGACGGGGGGCGCTGGGGCCAACGTCCTGACTTTC. This sequence encodes CASSTTGGAGANVLTF.

V is TRBV12-3 or TRBV12-4 and J is TRBJ1-5; 8 nucleotides match TRBD1. Trimming took 6 bases from V and 2 from J; bases not matched to a gene: 6. The CDR3 is 15 residues long. CDR3 protein: CASRRTGMGNQPQHF. Here the CDR3 DNA reads TGTGCCAGCAGACGGACAGGGATGGGCAATCAGCCCCAGCATTTT.